Shown below are 5 T cell receptor beta chains from a single sample sequenced in a study of T-cell memory formation after mild COVID-19. TCRdb redid the calling of the 5' RACE reads with MiXCR, one entry per CDR3 protein. The data hold 300,000 to 400,000 distinct CDR3 sequences, with roughly 15% observed a single time. Sequencing input: PBMCs or a T cell subset sorted from them (not recorded which). The receptors shown here come from a man aged 18 to 29 who had mild COVID-19 (a few samples of this study predate the infection). Cell type and time point are not known.

This clonotype was seen at least ten times. The rearrangement links TRBV6-5 to TRBJ1-2; 10 bases are a match to TRBD1. Unmatched junction bases numbered 15, after V lost 6 bases and J lost 11 bases. This CDR3 has 15 residues. Per the germline V gene, CDR1 is MNHEY and CDR2 is SVGAGI. Here the CDR3 DNA reads TGTGCCAGCAGCACCACCGGGACAGGGGAAGGACCTTACACCTTC. Amino acid sequence: CASSTTGTGEGPYTF.

The J gene is TRBJ2-7, the V gene TRBV6-4; 7 nucleotides align to TRBD2. Germline V gene lookup returns CDR1 MRHNA and CDR2 SNTAGT. The CDR3 is made up of 17 amino acids. The ends lost 6 bases at V and 2 bases at J; junction bases unmatched: 16. CDR3 nucleotide sequence: TGTGCCAGCAGCGTAAGCGGGGCGCGATTACTAACCTACGAGCAGTACGTC. Protein sequence: CASSVSGARLLTYEQYV.

This sequence joins TRBV5-1 and TRBJ2-7; possibly TRBD1 for D (5 bases). V was shortened by 4 bases and J by 4 bases, with 18 bases between the two germline ends. Germline loops: CDR1 SGHRS, CDR2 YFSETQ. The CDR3 has 15 amino acids. The chain's CDR3 is CASSPNPTAMYEQYV. The DNA for the CDR3 is TGCGCCAGCAGCCCGAACCCGACAGCCATGTACGAGCAGTACGTC.

The chain carries TRBV4-1 and TRBJ2-7; D remains ambiguous. Deletions cut 0 bases from V and 2 bases from J, with 5 bases between. From germline, CDR1 is MGHRA and CDR2 YSYEKL. The length of the CDR3 is 13 residues. This chain's CDR3 is CASSQDLTYEQYV. The CDR3 DNA reads as TGCGCCAGCAGCCAAGATTTGACCTACGAGCAGTACGTC.

This clonotype was counted only a few times. The V call is TRBV2, the J call TRBJ2-2; perhaps TRBD2 as D (5 bases). This CDR3 is 13 amino acids long. The ends were cut back, 1 base at V and 6 bases at J, with 6 bases in the middle. The germline V gene encodes CDR1 SNHLY and CDR2 FYNNEI. The CDR3 is CASSEDGAGELFF. CDR3 nucleotide sequence: TGTGCCAGCAGTGAAGACGGGGCCGGGGAGCTGTTTTTT.